The 30 T cell receptor beta chains below were found in one sample sequenced in a study of blood T cell repertoires in COVID-19. Profiled with immunoSEQ multiplex PCR; TCRdb holds only in-frame clones, not every one. Among 94,000 or so clones listed, 84% were seen once. Material: peripheral blood. These receptors all come from a man aged 55 to 70 with acute or convalescent COVID-19.

The chain carries TRBV14 and TRBJ1-4; the match to TRBD1 covers 8 bases. V shed 5 bases, J shed 4 bases, and the junction held 6 bases outside the gene matches. Germline assignment: CDR1 SGHDN and CDR2 FVKESK. This CDR3 contains 15 residues. Here the CDR3 DNA reads TGTGCCAGCAGCAGACGACAGGGGATTAATGAAAAACTGTTTTTT. This sequence encodes CASSRRQGINEKLFF.

The chain's CDR3 is CASSFRLGGAGANVLTF. The CDR3 region has the DNA TGTGCCAGCAGTTTTCGCCTTGGGGGGGCTGGGGCCAACGTCCTGACTTTC. The chain joins TRBV28 to TRBJ2-6; 7 bases map to TRBD2. The CDR3 totals 17 residues. V gave up 3 bases and J gave up 2 bases; unmatched junction bases: 7. Germline V gene sequence: CDR1 MDHEN, CDR2 SYDVKM.

This clone was seen more than once but under ten times. The chain combines TRBV2 with TRBJ1-5, with D possibly being TRBD1 (6 bases). Trimming shortened V by 6 bases and J by 5 bases, and 8 bases separated the two germline ends. This CDR3 has 12 amino acids. Germline V gene data show CDR1 as SNHLY and CDR2 as FYNNEI. CDR3 in DNA: TGTGCCAGCAGGGACAGCGATCAGCCCCAGCATTTT. Its protein product is CASRDSDQPQHF.

CDR3 coding DNA: TGTGCCAGCAGTTTTGGGGCAAATCAGCCCCAGCATTTT. Translation gives CASSFGANQPQHF. The chain carries TRBV12-3 or TRBV12-4 and TRBJ1-5; tentative D call: TRBD1 (5 bases). V lost 3 bases and J 4 bases, leaving 7 bases between the germline ends. The CDR3 has 13 amino acids.

This clone was observed a few times. This sequence joins TRBV7-9 and TRBJ1-2; TRBD1 matches at 9 bases. J was trimmed by 3 bases and V by 5 bases; bases with no gene match: 10. This CDR3 is built from 16 residues. Per germline, CDR1 SEHNR and CDR2 FQNEAQ (reference sequence). The CDR3 sequence: CASSRLGTGHHYGYTF. The CDR3 coding sequence is TGTGCCAGCAGCCGCCTAGGGACAGGGCATCACTATGGCTACACCTTC.

The CDR3 region has the DNA TGTGCCAGCAGTTTGGCCGGGACTAAAGCTTTCTTT. It specifies CASSLAGTKAFF. The V gene is TRBV28, the J gene TRBJ1-1, with D possibly TRBD1 on 5 matching bases. CDR3 length equals 12 residues. Trimming removed 3 bases at V and 9 bases at J, with 11 bases between. CDR1 and CDR2 (germline): MDHEN, SYDVKM.

CDR3 amino acids: CSVAGTGQETQYF. The CDR3 DNA reads TGCAGCGTTGCAGGGACAGGACAAGAGACCCAGTACTTC. V usage is TRBV29-1 and J usage is TRBJ2-5; 8 bases align to TRBD1. The CDR3 runs 13 residues. V gave up 4 bases and J gave up 2 bases; unmatched junction bases: 3. Germline V gives CDR1 SQVTM, CDR2 ANQGSEA.

The V gene is TRBV5-1, the J gene TRBJ1-5; 12 nucleotides agree with TRBD1. Germline trimming cut 4 bases from V and 7 bases from J; bases unmatched to any gene: 3. Germline CDR1 and CDR2: SGHRS and YFSETQ. The CDR3 is 14 amino acids. CDR3 amino acids: CASSTGTGGQPQHF. CDR3 DNA sequence: TGCGCCAGCAGCACCGGGACAGGGGGCCAGCCCCAGCATTTT.

The chain couples TRBV6-5 to TRBJ2-1; tentative D call: TRBD1 (6 bases). CDR3 length: 12 residues. V was trimmed by 5 bases and J by 13 bases, leaving 15 bases between them. Germline V CDR1 and CDR2: MNHEY, SVGAGI. This CDR3 is CASSPRTGHQFF. CDR3 nucleotide sequence: TGTGCCAGCAGTCCCCGGACGGGACATCAGTTCTTC.

The chain has TRBV28 and TRBJ1-5; D might be TRBD1 (5 bases). Trimming stripped 7 bases from V and 4 bases from J, with 14 bases between. The CDR3 totals 14 residues. Germline V lookup: CDR1 MDHEN, CDR2 SYDVKM. The CDR3 is CASTLLGGNQPQHF. As DNA, the CDR3 is TGTGCCAGCACCCTGCTTGGGGGGAATCAGCCCCAGCATTTT.

The CDR3 reads CASSSHGRRRYGYTF. The CDR3 coding sequence is TGTGCCAGCAGCTCACACGGACGGAGGAGATATGGCTACACCTTC. V usage is TRBV5-4 and J usage is TRBJ1-2; D gene unclear. This CDR3 is built from 15 residues. V lost 3 bases and J lost 5, with 17 bases in between. Germline CDR1 is SGHNT and CDR2 is YYREEE (reference sequence).

This clone was found once. The sample holds other DNA sequences that translate to the same CDR3. DNA for the CDR3: TGTGCCAGCAGTCACCGGGACAGGTTTCGTGGCTACACCTTC. It codes for CASSHRDRFRGYTF. V and J are TRBV6-2 or TRBV6-3 and TRBJ1-2, with TRBD1 matching over 8 bases. The CDR3 has 14 residues. Germline CDR1 MNHEY, CDR2 SVGEGT. Unmatched junction bases numbered 9, after V lost 5 bases and J lost 7 bases.

The chain employs TRBV11-2 and TRBJ2-1, with D possibly being TRBD2 (6 bases). CDR1 is SGHAT and CDR2 is FQNNGV in the germline V gene. Trimming cost V 5 bases and J 3 bases, with 26 bases left between them. There are 19 residues in the CDR3. The CDR3 DNA sequence: TGTGCCAGCAGCCGCCGGCGATTGACTGAGGACGGGGGCTACAATGAGCAGTTCTTC. Protein sequence: CASSRRRLTEDGGYNEQFF.

The chain is built from TRBV20-1 and TRBJ1-4; no firm D call. The CDR3 extends over 11 amino acids. Germline lookup yields CDR1 DFQATT and CDR2 SNEGSKA (reference sequence). Trimming removed 4 bases from V and 8 bases from J, with 8 bases in between. This chain's CDR3 is CSAIVGEKLFF. CDR3 DNA: TGCAGTGCTATAGTGGGCGAAAAACTGTTTTTT.

CDR3 loop: CASSAPGQGNYGYTF. Written as DNA, the CDR3 is TGTGCCAGCAGTGCCCCGGGACAGGGTAACTATGGCTACACCTTC. The J gene is TRBJ1-2, the V gene TRBV28; 9 bases line up with TRBD1. Germline-derived CDR1 and CDR2 are MDHEN and SYDVKM. The CDR3 is 15 amino acids. V lost 5 bases, J lost 1 base, and 5 bases stayed unmatched.

The CDR3 loop is CASSRFRYYGYTF. The CDR3 nucleotides are TGTGCCAGCAGCCGTTTCAGGTACTATGGCTACACCTTC. V gene TRBV7-2 combines with J gene TRBJ1-2, with no clear D. Germline lookup yields CDR1 SGHTA and CDR2 FQGNSA. V was trimmed by 5 bases and J by 3 bases, leaving 10 bases between them. This CDR3 spans 13 amino acids.

J is TRBJ1-4 and V is TRBV15; D is ambiguous. The CDR3 is 12 residues long. Trimming shortened V by 0 bases and J by 8 bases, and 4 bases separated the two germline ends. CDR1 is LNHNV and CDR2 is YYDKDF in the germline V gene (reference sequence). DNA for the CDR3: TGTGCCACCAGCAGAGATAGAGAAAAACTGTTTTTT. Amino acids: CATSRDREKLFF.

This chain connects TRBV9 to TRBJ2-3; 7 bases are shared with TRBD1. The CDR3 totals 14 residues. Germline loops: CDR1 SGDLS, CDR2 YYNGEE. V lost 7 bases to trimming and J lost 2 bases; unmatched junction nucleotides: 7. Here the CDR3 DNA reads TGTGCCAGCTCGAGGGACAGTTCCACAGATACGCAGTATTTT. This codes for CASSRDSSTDTQYF.

The chain employs TRBV6-2 or TRBV6-3 and TRBJ2-3, with D tentatively TRBD2 (6 bases). Germline loops: CDR1 MNHEY, CDR2 SVGEGT. The V end was cut by 5 bases, the J end by 8 bases, with 20 bases between. This CDR3 is 15 amino acids long. The CDR3 DNA reads TGTGCCAGCAGTCTTAAGCGGCCCGGAGGGGTTACGCAGTATTTT. Protein sequence: CASSLKRPGGVTQYF.

The gene calls are TRBV7-2 and TRBJ1-6, with 10 positions matching TRBD1. This CDR3 has 16 amino acids. With V trimmed by 2 bases and J by 5 bases, 3 bases remained unmatched. Germline values: CDR1 SGHTA, CDR2 FQGNSA. DNA for the CDR3: TGTGCCAGCAGCTTAACGGGACAGGGGCATAATTCACCCCTCCACTTT. Translation gives CASSLTGQGHNSPLHF.

This clone was found once. The chain carries TRBV2 and TRBJ1-6; 8 positions match TRBD1. This CDR3 is built from 17 residues. Trimming cost V 7 bases and J 5 bases; bases outside gene matches: 13. Germline CDR1 and CDR2: SNHLY and FYNNEI. The CDR3, as DNA: TGTGCCAGCAAAGCGCGGTCCAGGACAGGGAATAATTCACCCCTCCACTTT. Residues: CASKARSRTGNNSPLHF.

The chain couples TRBV12-3 or TRBV12-4 to TRBJ2-5; 11 bases are shared with TRBD1. This CDR3 is 13 amino acids long. V shed 3 bases, J shed 9 bases, and the junction held 3 bases outside the gene matches. CDR3 bases: TGTGCCAGCAGTTTCCAGGACAGGGGGCCCCAGTACTTC. This sequence encodes CASSFQDRGPQYF.

This rearrangement joins TRBV5-1 to TRBJ1-6; 7 bases are shared with TRBD1. CDR1 SGHRS and CDR2 YFSETQ come from the germline V gene. This CDR3 region has 14 residues. Trimming cost V 4 bases and J 11 bases; bases outside gene matches: 9. CDR3 amino acids: CASSPATGFAPLHF. DNA of the CDR3: TGCGCCAGCAGCCCCGCGACAGGGTTCGCACCCCTCCACTTT.

The genes are TRBV19 and TRBJ1-6; 9 nucleotides line up with TRBD1. J gave up 7 bases and V 7 bases, and 5 bases lay outside the gene matches. The germline V gene encodes CDR1 LNHDA and CDR2 SQIVND (reference sequence). The CDR3 length is 14 residues. The CDR3 bases are TGTGCCAGTAAGGAGGACAGGGGAAATTCACCCCTCCACTTT. Translation gives CASKEDRGNSPLHF.

This sequence joins TRBV3-1 (or the pseudogene TRBV3-2) and TRBJ1-2; TRBD1 matches at 10 bases. Looked up from germline, CDR1 is LGHDT and CDR2 is YNNKEL (reference sequence). Germline trimming cut 0 bases from V and 6 bases from J; bases unmatched to any gene: 7. CDR3 length: 16 amino acids. Written as DNA, the CDR3 is TGTGCCAGCAGCCAAGATTATTGGGACAGGGGCCATGGCTACACCTTC. Protein sequence: CASSQDYWDRGHGYTF.

Here the CDR3 reads CASTPGRGGYGYTF. In nucleotides, the CDR3 is TGTGCCAGCACCCCGGGTAGGGGAGGCTATGGCTACACCTTC. The rearrangement uses TRBV6-6 and TRBJ1-2; weak D call: TRBD1 (5 bases). The CDR3 sequence is 14 residues long. Germline V gene data show CDR1 as MNHNY and CDR2 as SVGAGI (reference sequence). Between the trimmed V and J ends, which lost 7 bases and 4 bases, there was a span of 16 bases.

This chain connects TRBV7-2 to TRBJ2-2; D is ambiguous. The length of the CDR3 is 16 residues. The V end was cut by 2 bases, the J end by 4 bases, with 14 bases between. Germline assignment: CDR1 SGHTA and CDR2 FQGNSA. The CDR3 bases are TGTGCCAGCAGCTTAAGAGGCCTGCGCGGCACCGGGGAGCTGTTTTTT. Its translation is CASSLRGLRGTGELFF.

The V call is TRBV19, the J call TRBJ2-2, with a weak D call TRBD1 (6 bases). Between the trimmed V and J ends, which lost 7 bases and 7 bases, there was a span of 19 bases. CDR1 and CDR2 from the germline V gene are LNHDA and SQIVND (reference sequence). This CDR3 is built from 15 residues. The CDR3: CASKTLRGTDGELFF. In nucleotides, the CDR3 is TGTGCCAGTAAAACTCTCAGGGGAACCGACGGGGAGCTGTTTTTT.

This chain joins TRBV19 and TRBJ1-5; D remains ambiguous. CDR1 is LNHDA and CDR2 is SQIVND in the germline V gene (reference sequence). V was shortened by 1 base and J by 11 bases, with 12 bases between the two germline ends. The CDR3 is 13 residues long. The CDR3 sequence: CASSIGGLGSQHF. The CDR3 bases are TGTGCCAGTAGTATAGGTGGGCTCGGATCCCAGCATTTT.

V is TRBV7-2 and J is TRBJ1-6; D might be TRBD1 (6 bases). Germline CDR1 reads SGHTA; CDR2 reads FQGNSA. The CDR3 has 16 residues. V lost 5 bases and J 9 bases, leaving 20 bases between the germline ends. The CDR3: CASSIQGFSLSSPLHF. CDR3 bases: TGTGCCAGCAGCATACAGGGATTTTCCCTAAGTTCACCCCTCCACTTT.